The 18 T cell receptor beta chains given below trace back to one sample, sequenced in a study of shared clonotypes between healthy human individuals. Assay used: immunoSEQ multiplex PCR; TCRdb lists only in-frame clones, some missing. The table lists roughly 1,100,000 clones, roughly 80% of them singletons, with around 1.5% in the top ten. The sequenced material came from memory CD4+ T cells sorted from blood. Subset: CD45RA-negative fraction. These receptor sequences come from a man aged 18 to 35 in good health.

This chain joins TRBV6-5 and TRBJ2-7; 9 nucleotides align to TRBD1. V was pared by 6 bases and J by 0 bases, with 3 bases of the junction left unmatched. This CDR3 has 14 residues. Per germline, CDR1 MNHEY and CDR2 SVGAGI. The CDR3 DNA reads as TGTGCCAGCAGCGGGACAGGGAGCTCCTACGAGCAGTACTTC. This gives the protein CASSGTGSSYEQYF.

The CDR3 region is CAISGGRGLNYGYTF. Written as DNA, the CDR3 is TGTGCCATCAGTGGAGGCAGGGGCCTAAACTATGGCTACACCTTC. The chain employs TRBV10-3 and TRBJ1-2, with D maybe TRBD1 (6 bases). Trimming removed 4 bases at V and 2 bases at J, with 14 bases between. The CDR3 extends over 15 amino acids. Germline V CDR1 and CDR2: ENHRY, SYGVKD.

This chain uses TRBV4-1 with TRBJ2-4; D is uncertain. V lost 4 bases, J lost 5 bases, and 12 bases lay in between. There are 14 residues in the CDR3. Germline lookup yields CDR1 MGHRA and CDR2 YSYEKL. CDR3 bases: TGCGCCAGCAGCCCCGTTGGGGTGGAAAACATTCAGTACTTC. Encoded protein: CASSPVGVENIQYF.

The genes are TRBV27 and TRBJ1-4; D gene uncertain. Germline loops: CDR1 MNHEY, CDR2 SMNVEV (reference sequence). This CDR3 comprises 14 residues. V lost 2 bases, J lost 3 bases, and 7 bases lay in between. For the CDR3, the DNA is TGTGCCAGCAGTTTAGGACGACCTAATGAAAAACTGTTTTTT. Its protein is CASSLGRPNEKLFF.

About this clone itself: Germline and junction disagree at one end, which may indicate a read error. The chain links TRBV9 to TRBJ1-2; D not certain. The CDR3 has 14 amino acids. The germline V gene encodes CDR1 SGDLS and CDR2 YYNGEE. CDR3 amino acids: CASSVEVVPARILF. CDR3 sequence (DNA): TGTGCCAGCAGCGTAGAAGTAGTACCTGCACGAATACTCTTC.

The chain joins TRBV5-1 to TRBJ2-7, with 7 positions matching TRBD1. The ends lost 4 bases at V and 0 bases at J; junction bases unmatched: 4. The germline CDR1 and CDR2 sequences are SGHRS and YFSETQ. The CDR3 length is 14 residues. Here the CDR3 reads CASSPWDSSYEQYF. CDR3 coding DNA: TGCGCCAGCAGCCCGTGGGACAGCTCCTACGAGCAGTACTTC. Full variable domain (remainder filled in from reference TRBV5-1 and TRBJ2-7): KAGVTQTPRYLIKTRGQQVTLSCSPISGHRSVSWYQQTPGQGLQFLFEYFSETQRNKGNFPGRFSGRQFSNSRSEMNVSTLELGDSALYLCASSPWDSSYEQYFGPGTRLTVT.

This clone was found once. This could be a read error, since a much larger clone is one nucleotide away. The J gene is TRBJ1-1, the V gene TRBV29-1; perhaps TRBD1 as D (6 bases). Trimming took 5 bases from V and 3 from J, leaving 10 bases between them. There are 12 residues in the CDR3. Germline values: CDR1 SQVTM, CDR2 ANQGSEA. CDR3 sequence: CSVRQVDTEAFF. DNA of the CDR3: TGCAGCGTTAGACAGGTGGACACTGAAGCTTTCTTT.

V gene TRBV28 combines with J gene TRBJ2-5; 7 bases map to TRBD2. The junction had 2 bases not matched to a gene; V was cut back by 5 bases and J by 2 bases. The germline V gene encodes CDR1 MDHEN and CDR2 SYDVKM. The CDR3 length is 13 residues. The CDR3 reads CASSGGGQETQYF. The CDR3 nucleotides are TGTGCCAGCAGTGGGGGGGGACAAGAGACCCAGTACTTC. Using reference TRBV28 and TRBJ2-5 for the parts outside the CDR3, the full variable domain is DVKVTQSSRYLVKRTGEKVFLECVQDMDHENMFWYRQDPGLGLRLIYFSYDVKMKEKGDIPEGYSVSREKKERFSLILESASTNQTSMYLCASSGGGQETQYFGPGTRLLVL.

The CDR3 DNA follows: TGCGCCAGCAGCTTGAACAGTAAGGATACGCAGTATTTT. Residues: CASSLNSKDTQYF. The chain combines TRBV5-1 with TRBJ2-3; no reliable D call. This CDR3 region has 13 residues. The V end lost 1 base, the J end lost 6 bases, and 9 bases lay between the germline ends. Germline V CDR1 and CDR2: SGHRS, YFSETQ.

There are a few counts of this clone. The V and J genes are TRBV7-6 and TRBJ1-3, with a possible D match to TRBD1 (5 bases). Trimming stripped 3 bases from V and 4 bases from J, with 22 bases between. The germline V gene encodes CDR1 SGHVS and CDR2 FNYEAQ. The CDR3 spans 18 residues. In DNA form, the CDR3 reads TGTGCCAGCAGCTTTAGACGGAATCTTCCAGGGCAAGGAAACACCATATATTTT. Translated, it gives CASSFRRNLPGQGNTIYF.

The chain links TRBV28 to TRBJ1-2; 8 nucleotides align to TRBD1. Germline CDR1 MDHEN, CDR2 SYDVKM. CDR3 size: 16 residues. After removal of 5 bases from V and 4 bases from J, the junction contained 12 bases not matched to a gene. The CDR3 region is CASSPNRQGRGYGYTF. CDR3 coding DNA: TGTGCCAGCAGTCCTAACAGACAGGGGAGGGGCTATGGCTACACCTTC.

The chain links TRBV6-5 to TRBJ1-2, with D maybe TRBD1 (5 bases). V lost 2 bases, J lost 7 bases, and 11 bases lay in between. This CDR3 has 13 residues. Germline CDR1 MNHEY, CDR2 SVGAGI. Written as DNA, the CDR3 is TGTGCCAGCAGTTACGCGGGGGTGGGTGGCTACACCTTC. Translating gives CASSYAGVGGYTF.

The gene calls are TRBV7-2 and TRBJ2-1; D might be TRBD2 (5 bases). Per germline, CDR1 SGHTA and CDR2 FQGNSA. Trimming removed 5 bases from V and 2 bases from J, with 13 bases in between. This CDR3 has 15 amino acids. CDR3 in amino acids: CASSLEALTYNEQFF. DNA of the CDR3: TGTGCCAGCAGCCTGGAGGCCCTTACCTACAATGAGCAGTTCTTC. The full variable domain, completed using reference TRBV7-2 and TRBJ2-1, is GAGVSQSPSNKVTEKGKDVELRCDPISGHTALYWYRQSLGQGLEFLIYFQGNSAPDKSGLPSDRFSAERTGGSVSTLTIQRTQQEDSAVYLCASSLEALTYNEQFFGPGTRLTVL.

In this sample, this clone turned up many times. The rearrangement uses TRBV5-1 and TRBJ2-7; TRBD1 or TRBD2 may be the D gene (5 bases each). CDR1 and CDR2 from the germline V gene are SGHRS and YFSETQ. This CDR3 contains 15 residues. V was trimmed by 1 base and J by 6 bases, leaving 17 bases between them. CDR3 nucleotides: TGCGCCAGCAGCTTGTCTGGGGACGCACCCTCCGAGCAGTACTTC. Protein product: CASSLSGDAPSEQYF.

The chain employs TRBV12-2 and TRBJ2-7. TRBV12-2 is classified as a pseudogene. The CDR3 length is 14 residues. The CDR3 DNA reads TGTGCAAGTCGCTTAGGGACGCCCACCTACGAGCAGTACTTC. Its translation is CASRLGTPTYEQYF.

This clone appeared a single time. V gene TRBV10-2 combines with J gene TRBJ1-5; TRBD1 is a possible D gene (5 bases). V lost 3 bases and J 1 base, leaving 10 bases between the germline ends. CDR1 is WSHSY, CDR2 SAAADI, per germline. CDR3 size: 15 residues. CDR3 loop: CASSDPGFSNQPQHF. In nucleotides, the CDR3 is TGCGCCAGCAGTGACCCAGGGTTCAGCAATCAGCCCCAGCATTTT.

As concerns this clone: This clone may be a read error of a much larger clone one base away. Other DNA sequences in this specimen translate into the identical CDR3. The gene calls are TRBV9 and TRBJ2-1, with a weak D call TRBD2 (6 bases). The CDR3 contains 13 residues. Germline-derived CDR1 and CDR2 are SGDLS and YYNGEE. The CDR3 sequence: CASSVAEYNEQFF. The DNA for the CDR3 is TGCGCCAGCAGCGTAGCGGAGTACAATGAGCAGTTCTTC.

This clone was detected once. The genes are TRBV28 and TRBJ1-1; a weak D match, TRBD1 (6 bases). The V gene lost 5 bases and the J gene lost 6 bases, with 13 bases spanning the gap. The length of the CDR3 is 13 residues. The V gene's germline CDR1 is MDHEN and CDR2 SYDVKM. CDR3 amino acids: CASSQGWYAEAFF. CDR3 nucleotides: TGTGCCAGCAGTCAGGGGTGGTACGCTGAAGCTTTCTTT.